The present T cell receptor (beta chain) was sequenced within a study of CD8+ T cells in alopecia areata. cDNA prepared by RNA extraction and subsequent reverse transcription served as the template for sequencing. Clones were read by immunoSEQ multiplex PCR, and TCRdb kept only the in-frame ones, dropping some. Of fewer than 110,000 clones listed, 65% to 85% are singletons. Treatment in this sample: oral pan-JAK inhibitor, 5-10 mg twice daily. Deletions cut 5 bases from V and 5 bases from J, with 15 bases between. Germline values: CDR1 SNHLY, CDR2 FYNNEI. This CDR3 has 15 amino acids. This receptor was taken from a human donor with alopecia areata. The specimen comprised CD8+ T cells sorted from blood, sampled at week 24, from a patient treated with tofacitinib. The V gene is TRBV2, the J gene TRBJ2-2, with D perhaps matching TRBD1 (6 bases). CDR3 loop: CASSTRQGSTGELFF. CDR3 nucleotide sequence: TGTGCCAGCAGTACGCGTCAGGGGAGTACCGGGGAGCTGTTTTTT.